Listed below are T cell receptor beta chains from one sample, sequenced in a study of T cell repertoires and HLA-DP antigens. The data were produced by immunoSEQ multiplex PCR, yet TCRdb's version contains in-frame clones alone and is incomplete. The repertoire holds 90,000 to 130,000 clones, around 93% seen once, with over 0.25% in the top ten. These receptors have no identified antigens. Sequencing was performed on CD4+ T cells from PBMCs. These receptors were taken from a woman between 18 and 30 years old in good health and CMV-seronegative. Each CDR3 is given with its conserved first and last residue.

>TRBJ2-3|TRBV4-3
CASGARSTDTQYF
>TRBJ2-5|TRBV18
CASSAKRETQYF
>TRBJ2-1|TRBV30
CAWSQLRHRVNEQFF
>TRBJ1-4|TRBV21-1
CASSKEGGGQEKLFF
>TRBJ2-2|TRBV10-3
CAISDTSGSYTGELFF
>TRBJ2-4|TRBV19
CASSIDTKTKNIQYF
>TRBJ1-1|TRBV5-1
CASSPAGDVIAEAFF
>TRBJ2-3|TRBV4-3
CASSPGTTPTDTQYF
>TRBJ1-2|TRBV2
CASSEVTANYGYTF
>TRBJ1-6|TRBV28
CASSYPGTGWGSPLHF
>TRBJ1-5|TRBV6-6
CASSRQGIPNQPQHF
>TRBJ2-5|TRBV9
CASSQGLGGMQETQYF
>TRBJ2-7|TRBV7-3
CASSLMANYEQYF